These 4 T cell receptor beta chains originate from one sample sequenced in a study of CD8+ T cells in alopecia areata. Sequencing relied on a cDNA template that was reverse transcribed from extracted RNA. The method was immunoSEQ multiplex PCR; TCRdb's version includes in-frame clones alone and lacks a portion of them. The sample records 200,000 to 250,000 clones, more than 30% being singletons. The treatment denotes: oral pan-JAK inhibitor, 5-10 mg twice daily. Source: CD4+ T cells sorted from blood, taken at week 34, from a patient treated with tofacitinib. The origin of the receptors is a human donor with alopecia areata.

V is TRBV4-1 and J is TRBJ2-1; D is unresolved. This CDR3 is built from 15 residues. Per germline, CDR1 MGHRA and CDR2 YSYEKL. Trimming left V 5 bases short and J 0 bases short, with 11 bases between. CDR3 in DNA: TGCGCCAGCAGCGGCCCTGGGATCTCCTACAATGAGCAGTTCTTC. It is translated as CASSGPGISYNEQFF.

A few counts support this clone. The gene calls are TRBV7-9 and TRBJ2-3; D may be TRBD1 or TRBD2 (5 bases each). Germline V CDR1 and CDR2: SEHNR, FQNEAQ (reference sequence). V lost 6 bases and J 3 bases, leaving 13 bases between the germline ends. This CDR3 is 14 amino acids long. In nucleotides, the CDR3 is TGTGCCAGCAGACTCCAGGGACGTACAGATACGCAGTATTTT. This translates into CASRLQGRTDTQYF.

This clone turned up a few times. CDR3 bases: TGTGCCAGCAGCCGACGAGACAGGGAGTACCAAGAGACCCAGTACTTC. The encoded protein is CASSRRDREYQETQYF. This chain connects TRBV7-9 to TRBJ2-5, with 7 positions matching TRBD1. From germline, CDR1 is SEHNR and CDR2 FQNEAQ (reference sequence). V lost 5 bases, J lost 0 bases, and 9 bases stayed unmatched. The CDR3 totals 16 residues.

This clone was observed a handful of times. The chain couples TRBV10-3 to TRBJ2-3; TRBD2 is a possible D gene (6 bases). The V gene's germline CDR1 is ENHRY and CDR2 SYGVKD. Trimming pared 6 bases from V and 5 bases from J, leaving 18 bases between. The CDR3 is 15 amino acids. The CDR3 protein is CAISTSGSGGDTQYF. DNA of the CDR3: TGTGCCATCAGCACCTCAGGGTCCGGGGGAGATACGCAGTATTTT.